This paragraph reports one T cell receptor beta chain. The antigen it binds to is not known. The sample holds no much larger clone one base away, and base qualities are not on file. The sample's time point, from its label and the paper: baseline before first vaccination. Samples from vaccinated people were obtained from the UK trials COV001 and COV002, which included a single-blind randomized controlled phase 2/3 trial of AZD1222 (ChAdOx1 nCoV-19) in healthy adults. Trial participant PBMC samples were collected at day 0 and day 28 after the second dose for TCRbeta chain sequencing. This entry comes from a study of T cell responses to AZD1222 COVID-19 vaccine (dated by TCRdb to about 2021). For the study in its entirety: Because spike-specific TCR depth and breadth did not differ between the two schedules, AZD1222 recipients who got a second dose at roughly 4 weeks were pooled with those who got a second dose at roughly 12 weeks. TCR sequencing covered roughly 230 trial participants: 200 to 210 given two doses of AZD1222 and approximately 25 given two doses of MenACWY control vaccine. Trial participants were enrolled by age into 18-55, 56-69 and 70-plus year subgroups, with around 150, 28 and 57 TCR-sequenced participants respectively.

Study-wide conclusions, independent of this receptor: In the small 56-69-year group, the increase in depth fell short of significance, most likely because of low power. Vaccine-associated CD4 TCRs spanned the whole spike protein, with dominant responses in regions 160-218 and 743-854. Conclusions about previously exposed vaccinees are limited because only five or six AZD1222 recipients were SARS-CoV-2 seropositive at baseline. Reportedly, close to half of the unique spike-specific TCRs recognized epitopes lying outside the regions that are mutated in the B.1.351 and B.1.1.7 variants. Participants were mostly white British and included more females than males, and it was suggested by the authors that clonal diversity may have been underestimated. Because no samples from the day 14 peak response were available, repertoires could be characterized only after the peak T cell response. A significant rise in spike-specific TCR breadth and depth was observed after two AZD1222 doses relative to day 0 and relative to MenACWY recipients.

Germline trimming amounts to 3 bases on V and 4 bases on J, with 5 as the count of junction bases outside the gene matches. In the germline V gene, CDR1 corresponds to MGHRA and CDR2 to YSYEKL. CDR3 length: 15 amino acids, cysteine to phenylalanine. Solely the CDR3 DNA is kept, with 45 bases framed from the first base. The CDR3 regions of human TCRbeta chains were analyzed by immunosequencing. Regarding the original processing steps: Repertoire TCRs were matched against a reference library of SARS-CoV-2-specific TCRs generated with the MIRA antigen-specificity platform. Breadth was defined as the fraction of unique TCRs that were SARS-CoV-2-associated. Depth was defined as the fraction of total T cells that were SARS-CoV-2-associated. Each spike-specific TCR was assigned to its reactive spike region and to a CD4 or CD8 class using the MIRA data. Log10-transformed breadth and depth values were compared by one-way ANOVA with Sidak's multiple comparisons tests. Imported from immuneACCESS, the table was reduced by TCRdb to in-frame sequences with V and J called. These copies leave out some clones; in studies compared against another copy, an unresolved V gene accounts for under half, and the cause of the remainder is not known. Clone size and V and J calls were adopted from that table, with D and trimming inferred from the DNA. The sample includes 100,000 or so clones, with approximately 86% observed a single time. About 1.5% of the sample is in the top ten clones.

The V gene is TRBV4-1 and the J gene is TRBJ1-3; TRBD1 agrees with 8 junctional bases. Sequences were derived from peripheral blood, sampled on day 0 of AZD1222 vaccination. The receptor's source is an adult in good health. The CDR3 region reads CASSQSGQGGNTIYF. The base sequence is TGCGCCAGCAGCCAGAGCGGACAGGGAGGAAACACCATATATTTT.